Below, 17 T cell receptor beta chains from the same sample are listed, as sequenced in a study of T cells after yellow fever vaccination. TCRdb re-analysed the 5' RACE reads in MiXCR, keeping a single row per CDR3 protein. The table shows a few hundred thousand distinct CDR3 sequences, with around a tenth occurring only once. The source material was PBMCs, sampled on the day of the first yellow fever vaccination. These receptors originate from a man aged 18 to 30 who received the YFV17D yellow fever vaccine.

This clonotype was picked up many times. CDR3 nucleotides: TGCAGTGCTAGTCCCCCCCCAGATACGCAGTATTTT. This gives the protein CSASPPPDTQYF. The chain recombines TRBV20-1 with TRBJ2-3; D unresolved. Germline V gene sequence: CDR1 DFQATT, CDR2 SNEGSKA (reference sequence). Trimming stripped 3 bases from V and 4 bases from J, with 8 bases between. The CDR3 spans 12 residues.

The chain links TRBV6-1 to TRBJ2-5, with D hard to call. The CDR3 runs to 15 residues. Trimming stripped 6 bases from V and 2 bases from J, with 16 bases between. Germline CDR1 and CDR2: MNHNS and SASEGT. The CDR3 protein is CASSVIPGKQETQYF. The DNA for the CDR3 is TGTGCCAGCAGCGTGATCCCCGGTAAACAAGAGACCCAGTACTTC.

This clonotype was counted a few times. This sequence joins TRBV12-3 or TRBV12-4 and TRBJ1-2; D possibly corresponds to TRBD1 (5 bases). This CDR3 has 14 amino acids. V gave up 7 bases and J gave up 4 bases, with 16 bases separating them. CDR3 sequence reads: CASISGGASYGYTF. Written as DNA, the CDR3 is TGTGCCAGCATCTCTGGCGGGGCTTCCTATGGCTACACCTTC.

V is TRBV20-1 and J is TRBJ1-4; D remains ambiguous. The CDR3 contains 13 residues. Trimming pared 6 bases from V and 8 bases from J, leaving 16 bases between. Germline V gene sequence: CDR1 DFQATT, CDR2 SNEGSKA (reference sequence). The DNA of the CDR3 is TGCAGTGCCCGGACCGTTGCGCGAGAAAAACTGTTTTTT. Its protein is CSARTVAREKLFF.

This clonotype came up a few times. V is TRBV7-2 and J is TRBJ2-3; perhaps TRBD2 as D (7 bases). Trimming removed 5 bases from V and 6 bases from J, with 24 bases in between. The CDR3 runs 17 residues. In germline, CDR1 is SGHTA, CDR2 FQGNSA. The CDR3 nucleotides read TGTGCCAGCAGCGTGGGGGCTAGCGGAGGGCTCGGGGATACGCAGTATTTT. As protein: CASSVGASGGLGDTQYF.

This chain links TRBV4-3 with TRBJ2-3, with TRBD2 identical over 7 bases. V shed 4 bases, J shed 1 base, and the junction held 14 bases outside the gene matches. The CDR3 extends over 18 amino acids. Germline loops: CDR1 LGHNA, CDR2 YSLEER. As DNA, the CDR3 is TGCGCCAGCAGCCCGCTCGGAGGGAGCGGGGATCGCACAGATACGCAGTATTTT. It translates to CASSPLGGSGDRTDTQYF.

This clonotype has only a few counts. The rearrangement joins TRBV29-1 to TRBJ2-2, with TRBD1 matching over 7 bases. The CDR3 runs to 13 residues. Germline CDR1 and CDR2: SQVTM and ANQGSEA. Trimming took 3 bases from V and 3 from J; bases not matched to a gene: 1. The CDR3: CSVDGTDTGELFF. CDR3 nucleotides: TGCAGCGTTGATGGGACAGACACCGGGGAGCTGTTTTTT.

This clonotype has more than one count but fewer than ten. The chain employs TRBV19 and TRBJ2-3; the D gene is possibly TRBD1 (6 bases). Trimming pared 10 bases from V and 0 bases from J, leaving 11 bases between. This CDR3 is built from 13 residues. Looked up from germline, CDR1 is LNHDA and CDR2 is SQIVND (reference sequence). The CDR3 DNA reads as TGTGCCACCGAAGGACAGAGCACAGATACGCAGTATTTT. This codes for CATEGQSTDTQYF.

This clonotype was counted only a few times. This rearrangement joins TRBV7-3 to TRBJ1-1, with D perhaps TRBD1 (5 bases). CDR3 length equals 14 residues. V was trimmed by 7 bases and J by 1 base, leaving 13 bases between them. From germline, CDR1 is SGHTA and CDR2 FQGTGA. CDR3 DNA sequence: TGTGCCAGCAAACCTGGACAACAGAACACTGAAGCTTTCTTT. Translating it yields CASKPGQQNTEAFF.

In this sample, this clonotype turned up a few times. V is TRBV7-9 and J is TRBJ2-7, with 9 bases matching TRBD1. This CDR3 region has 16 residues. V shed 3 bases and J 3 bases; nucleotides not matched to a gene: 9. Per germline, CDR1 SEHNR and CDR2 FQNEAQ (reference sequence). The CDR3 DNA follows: TGTGCCAGCAGCTTCAGTTATCCGGGACAGGGCTACGAGCAGTACTTC. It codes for CASSFSYPGQGYEQYF.

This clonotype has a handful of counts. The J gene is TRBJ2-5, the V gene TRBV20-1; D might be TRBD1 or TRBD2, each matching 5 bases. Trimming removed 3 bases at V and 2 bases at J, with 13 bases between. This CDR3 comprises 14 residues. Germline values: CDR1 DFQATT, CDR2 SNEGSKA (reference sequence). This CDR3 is CSARHVGVQETQYF. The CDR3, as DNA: TGCAGTGCTAGGCACGTGGGGGTGCAAGAGACCCAGTACTTC.

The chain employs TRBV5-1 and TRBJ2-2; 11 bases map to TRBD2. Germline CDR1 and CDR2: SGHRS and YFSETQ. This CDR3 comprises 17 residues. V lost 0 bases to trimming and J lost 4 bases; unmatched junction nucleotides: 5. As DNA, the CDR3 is TGCGCCAGCAGCTTGGGAACGACTAGCGGGGTCACCGGGGAGCTGTTTTTT. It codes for CASSLGTTSGVTGELFF.

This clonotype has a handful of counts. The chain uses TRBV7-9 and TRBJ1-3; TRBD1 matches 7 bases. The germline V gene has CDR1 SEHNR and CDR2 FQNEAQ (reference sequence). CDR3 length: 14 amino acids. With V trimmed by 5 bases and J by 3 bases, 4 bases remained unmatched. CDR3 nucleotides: TGTGCCAGCAGCGTGGGACAGATTGGAAACACCATATATTTT. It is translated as CASSVGQIGNTIYF.

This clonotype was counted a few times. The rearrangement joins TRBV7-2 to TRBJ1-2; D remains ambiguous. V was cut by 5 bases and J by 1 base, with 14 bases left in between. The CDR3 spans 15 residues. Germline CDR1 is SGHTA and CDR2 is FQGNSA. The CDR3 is CASSPTRPFNYGYTF. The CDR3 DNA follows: TGTGCCAGCAGCCCTACAAGGCCTTTTAACTATGGCTACACCTTC.

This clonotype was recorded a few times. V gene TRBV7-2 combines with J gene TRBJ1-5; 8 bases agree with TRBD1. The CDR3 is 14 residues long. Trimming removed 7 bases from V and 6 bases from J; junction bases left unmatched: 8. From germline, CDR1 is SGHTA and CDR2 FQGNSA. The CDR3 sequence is CASKDREGGQPQHF. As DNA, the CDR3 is TGTGCCAGCAAGGACAGGGAGGGAGGTCAGCCCCAGCATTTT.

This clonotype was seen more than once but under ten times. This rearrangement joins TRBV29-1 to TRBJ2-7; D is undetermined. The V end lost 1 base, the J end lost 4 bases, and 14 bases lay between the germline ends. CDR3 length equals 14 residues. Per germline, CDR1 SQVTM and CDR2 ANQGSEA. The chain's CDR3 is CSVEGHEERYEQYF. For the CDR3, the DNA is TGCAGCGTTGAAGGACATGAAGAGCGATACGAGCAGTACTTC.

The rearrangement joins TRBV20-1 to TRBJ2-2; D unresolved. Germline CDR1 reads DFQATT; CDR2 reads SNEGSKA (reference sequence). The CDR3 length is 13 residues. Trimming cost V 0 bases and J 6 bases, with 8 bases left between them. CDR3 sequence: CSARESGAGELFF. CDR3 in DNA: TGCAGTGCTAGAGAGTCGGGTGCCGGGGAGCTGTTTTTT.